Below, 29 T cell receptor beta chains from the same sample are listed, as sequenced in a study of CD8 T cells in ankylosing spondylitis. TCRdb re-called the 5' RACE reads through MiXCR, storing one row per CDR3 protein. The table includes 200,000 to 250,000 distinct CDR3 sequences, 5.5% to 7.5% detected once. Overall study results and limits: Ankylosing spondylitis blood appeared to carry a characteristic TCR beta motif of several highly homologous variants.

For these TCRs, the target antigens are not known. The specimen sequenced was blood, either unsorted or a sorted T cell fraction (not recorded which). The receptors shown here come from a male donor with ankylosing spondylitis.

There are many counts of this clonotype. CDR3 in amino acids: CAISASDSWGTRGTDTQYF. For the CDR3, the DNA is TGTGCCATCAGTGCTAGTGATTCGTGGGGGACACGCGGCACAGATACGCAGTATTTT. The genes are TRBV10-3 and TRBJ2-3; D might be TRBD1 (6 bases). Trimming stripped 4 bases from V and 1 base from J, with 24 bases between. The length of the CDR3 is 19 residues. Germline V gives CDR1 ENHRY, CDR2 SYGVKD.

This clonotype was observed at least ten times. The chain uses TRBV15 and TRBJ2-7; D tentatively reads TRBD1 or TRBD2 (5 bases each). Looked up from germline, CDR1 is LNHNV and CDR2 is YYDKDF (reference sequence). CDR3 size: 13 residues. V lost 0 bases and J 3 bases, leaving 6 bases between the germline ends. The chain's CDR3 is CATSREGRYEQYF. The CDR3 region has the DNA TGTGCCACCAGCAGAGAGGGACGCTACGAGCAGTACTTC.

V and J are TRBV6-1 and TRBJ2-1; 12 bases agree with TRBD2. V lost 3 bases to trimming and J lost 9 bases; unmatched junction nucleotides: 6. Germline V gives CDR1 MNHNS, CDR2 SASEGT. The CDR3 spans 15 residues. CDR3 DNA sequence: TGTGCCAGCAGTGACCAGACTAGCGGGAGTGGTGAGCAGTTCTTC. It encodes CASSDQTSGSGEQFF.

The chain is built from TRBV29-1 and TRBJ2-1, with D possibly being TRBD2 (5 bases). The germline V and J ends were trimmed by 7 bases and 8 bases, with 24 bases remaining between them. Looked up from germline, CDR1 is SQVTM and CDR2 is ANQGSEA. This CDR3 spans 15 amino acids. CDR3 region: CSAALRFGSSYEQFF. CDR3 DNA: TGCAGCGCGGCCCTGAGGTTTGGGAGTAGCTATGAGCAGTTCTTC.

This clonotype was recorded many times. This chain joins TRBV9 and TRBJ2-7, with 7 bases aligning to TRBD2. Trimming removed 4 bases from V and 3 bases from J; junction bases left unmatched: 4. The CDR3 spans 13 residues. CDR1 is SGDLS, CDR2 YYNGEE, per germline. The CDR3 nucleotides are TGTGCCAGCAGCCCCCGGACTAGCTACGAGCAGTACTTC. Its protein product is CASSPRTSYEQYF.

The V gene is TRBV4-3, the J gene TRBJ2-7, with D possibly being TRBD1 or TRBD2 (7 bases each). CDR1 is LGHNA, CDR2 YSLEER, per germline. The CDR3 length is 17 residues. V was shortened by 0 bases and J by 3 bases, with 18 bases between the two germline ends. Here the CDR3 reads CASSQDPRGGRVYEQYF. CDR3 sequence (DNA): TGCGCCAGCAGCCAAGATCCCAGGGGGGGTAGGGTCTACGAGCAGTACTTC.

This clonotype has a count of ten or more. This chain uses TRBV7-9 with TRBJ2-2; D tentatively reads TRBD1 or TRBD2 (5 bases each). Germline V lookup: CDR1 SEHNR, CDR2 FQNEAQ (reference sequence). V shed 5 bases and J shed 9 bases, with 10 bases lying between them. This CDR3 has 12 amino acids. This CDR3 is CASSGGKRELFF. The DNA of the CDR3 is TGTGCCAGCAGCGGGGGAAAGCGGGAGCTGTTTTTT.

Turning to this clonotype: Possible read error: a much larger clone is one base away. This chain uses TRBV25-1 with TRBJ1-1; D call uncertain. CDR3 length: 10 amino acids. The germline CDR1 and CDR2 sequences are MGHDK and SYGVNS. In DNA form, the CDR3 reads TGTGCCAGCAGTGGACCTGAACCTTTCTTT. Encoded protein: CASSGPEPFF. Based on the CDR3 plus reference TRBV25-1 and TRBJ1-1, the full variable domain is EADIYQTPRYLVIGTGKKITLECSQTMGHDKMYWYQQDPGMELHLIHYSYGVNSTEKGDLSSESTVSRIRTEHFPLTLESARPSHTSQYLCASSGPEPFFGQGTRLTVV.

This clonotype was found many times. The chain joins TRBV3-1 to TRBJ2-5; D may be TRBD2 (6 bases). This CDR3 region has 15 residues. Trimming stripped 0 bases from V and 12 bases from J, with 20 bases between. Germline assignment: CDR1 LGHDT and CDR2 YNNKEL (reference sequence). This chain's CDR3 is CASSQDAGRTGREYF. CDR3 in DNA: TGTGCCAGCAGCCAAGACGCGGGGAGGACCGGTCGCGAGTACTTC.

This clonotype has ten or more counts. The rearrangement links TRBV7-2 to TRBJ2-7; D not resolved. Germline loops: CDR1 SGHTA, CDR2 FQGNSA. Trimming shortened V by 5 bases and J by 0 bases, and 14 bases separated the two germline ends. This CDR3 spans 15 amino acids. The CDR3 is CASSPRGQRSYEQYF. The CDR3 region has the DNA TGTGCCAGCAGCCCGCGAGGTCAGCGCTCCTACGAGCAGTACTTC.

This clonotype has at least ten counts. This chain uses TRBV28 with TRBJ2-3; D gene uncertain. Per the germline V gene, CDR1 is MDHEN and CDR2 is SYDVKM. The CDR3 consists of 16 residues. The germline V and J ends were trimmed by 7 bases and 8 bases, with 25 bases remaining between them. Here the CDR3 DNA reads TGTGCCAGCAACAACAAGAGTGGTAGGGCCCTCGGTACGCAGTATTTT. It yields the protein CASNNKSGRALGTQYF.

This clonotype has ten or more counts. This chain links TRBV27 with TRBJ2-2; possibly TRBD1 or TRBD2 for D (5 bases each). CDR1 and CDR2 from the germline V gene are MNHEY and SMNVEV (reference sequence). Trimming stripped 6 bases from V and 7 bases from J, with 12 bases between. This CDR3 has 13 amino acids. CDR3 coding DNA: TGTGCCAGCAGAGGATGGGGGAGCGGGGAGCTGTTTTTT. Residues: CASRGWGSGELFF.

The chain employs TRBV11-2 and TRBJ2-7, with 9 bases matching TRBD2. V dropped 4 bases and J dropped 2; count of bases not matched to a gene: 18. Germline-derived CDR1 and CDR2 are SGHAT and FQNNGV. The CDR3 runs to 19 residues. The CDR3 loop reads CASSSPTSGRRNQTYEQYF. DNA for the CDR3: TGTGCCAGCAGCTCCCCTACTAGCGGGCGCCGGAATCAGACCTACGAGCAGTACTTC.

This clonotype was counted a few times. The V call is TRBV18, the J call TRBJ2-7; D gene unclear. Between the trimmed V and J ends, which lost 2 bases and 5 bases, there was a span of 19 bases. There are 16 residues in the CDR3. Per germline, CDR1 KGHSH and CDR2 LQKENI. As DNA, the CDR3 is TGTGCCAGCTCACCAGAACCCCAGTATATTCTCGACGAGCAGTACTTC. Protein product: CASSPEPQYILDEQYF.

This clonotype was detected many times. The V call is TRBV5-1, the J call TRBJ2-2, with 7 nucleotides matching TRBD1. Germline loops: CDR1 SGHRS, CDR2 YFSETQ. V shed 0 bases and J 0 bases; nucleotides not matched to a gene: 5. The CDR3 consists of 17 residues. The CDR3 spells CASSLALGGANTGELFF. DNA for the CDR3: TGCGCCAGCAGCTTGGCCCTAGGGGGCGCGAACACCGGGGAGCTGTTTTTT.

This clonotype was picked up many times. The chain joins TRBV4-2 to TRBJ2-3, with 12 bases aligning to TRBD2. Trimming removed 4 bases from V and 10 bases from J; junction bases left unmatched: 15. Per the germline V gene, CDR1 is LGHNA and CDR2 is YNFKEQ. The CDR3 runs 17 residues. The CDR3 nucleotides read TGTGCCAGCAGCCCCGAGACGACTAGCGGGGGAACGGCAGCGCAGTATTTT. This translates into CASSPETTSGGTAAQYF.

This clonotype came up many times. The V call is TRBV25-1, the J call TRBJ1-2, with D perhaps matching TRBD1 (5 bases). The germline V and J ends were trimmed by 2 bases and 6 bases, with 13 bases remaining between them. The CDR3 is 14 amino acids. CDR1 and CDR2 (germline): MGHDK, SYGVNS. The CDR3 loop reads CASSEGDWMDGYTF. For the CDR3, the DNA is TGTGCCAGCAGTGAAGGGGACTGGATGGATGGCTACACCTTC.

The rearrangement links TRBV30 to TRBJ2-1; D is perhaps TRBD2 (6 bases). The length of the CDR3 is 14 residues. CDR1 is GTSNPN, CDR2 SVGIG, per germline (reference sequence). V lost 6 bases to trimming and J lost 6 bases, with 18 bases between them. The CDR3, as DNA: TGTGCCTGCAGTCCGGGGCGGGGATCCAATGAGCAGTTCTTC. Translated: CACSPGRGSNEQFF.

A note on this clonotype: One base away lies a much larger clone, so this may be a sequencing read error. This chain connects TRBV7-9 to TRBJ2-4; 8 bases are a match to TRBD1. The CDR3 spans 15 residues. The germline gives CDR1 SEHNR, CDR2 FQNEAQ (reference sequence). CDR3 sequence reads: CASSGRGRVKNIQSF. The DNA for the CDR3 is TGTGCCAGCAGCGGCAGGGGGCGCGTGAAAAACATTCAGTCCTTC. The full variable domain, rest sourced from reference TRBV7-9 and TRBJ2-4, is DTGVSQNPRHKITKRGQNVTFRCDPISEHNRLYWYRQTLGQGPEFLTYFQNEAQLEKSRLLSDRFSAERPKGSFSTLEIQRTEQGDSAMYLCASSGRGRVKNIQSFGAGTRLSVL.

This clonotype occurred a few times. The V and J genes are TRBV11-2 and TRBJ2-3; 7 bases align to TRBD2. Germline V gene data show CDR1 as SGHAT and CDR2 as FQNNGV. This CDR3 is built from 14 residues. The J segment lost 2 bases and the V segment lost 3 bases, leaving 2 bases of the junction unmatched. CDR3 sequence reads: CASSFAGDTDTQYF. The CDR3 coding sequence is TGTGCCAGCAGCTTCGCGGGAGACACAGATACGCAGTATTTT. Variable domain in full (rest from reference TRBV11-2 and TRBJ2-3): EAGVAQSPRYKIIEKRQSVAFWCNPISGHATLYWYQQILGQGPKLLIQFQNNGVVDDSQLPKDRFSAERLKGVDSTLKIQPAKLEDSAVYLCASSFAGDTDTQYFGPGTRLTVL.

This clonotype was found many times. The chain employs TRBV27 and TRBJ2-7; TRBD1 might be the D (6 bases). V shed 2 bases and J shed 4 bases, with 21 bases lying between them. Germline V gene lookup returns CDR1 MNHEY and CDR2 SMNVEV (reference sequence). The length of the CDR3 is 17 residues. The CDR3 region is CASSLISGTGLRYEQYF. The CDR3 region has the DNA TGTGCCAGCAGTTTAATCTCCGGCACAGGGCTCAGGTACGAGCAGTACTTC.

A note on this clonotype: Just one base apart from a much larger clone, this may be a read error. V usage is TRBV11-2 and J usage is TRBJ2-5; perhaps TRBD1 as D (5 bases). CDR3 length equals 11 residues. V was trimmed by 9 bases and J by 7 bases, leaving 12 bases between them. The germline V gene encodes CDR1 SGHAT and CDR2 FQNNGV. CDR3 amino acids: CARTTGWTQYF. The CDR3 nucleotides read TGTGCCAGGACCACAGGATGGACCCAGTACTTC.

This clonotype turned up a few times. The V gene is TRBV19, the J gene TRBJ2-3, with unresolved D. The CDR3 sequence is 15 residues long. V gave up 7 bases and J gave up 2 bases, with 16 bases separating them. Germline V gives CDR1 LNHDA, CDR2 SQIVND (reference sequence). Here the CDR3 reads CASTLGPYLTDTQYF. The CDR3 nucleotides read TGTGCCAGTACCCTTGGGCCGTACCTCACAGATACGCAGTATTTT.

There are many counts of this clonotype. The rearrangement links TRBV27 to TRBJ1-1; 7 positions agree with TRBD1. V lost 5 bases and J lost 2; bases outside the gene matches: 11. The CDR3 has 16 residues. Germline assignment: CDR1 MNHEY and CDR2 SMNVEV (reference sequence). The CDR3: CASSRSQGGRNTEAFF. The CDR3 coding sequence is TGTGCCAGCAGTCGATCCCAGGGGGGCAGAAACACTGAAGCTTTCTTT.

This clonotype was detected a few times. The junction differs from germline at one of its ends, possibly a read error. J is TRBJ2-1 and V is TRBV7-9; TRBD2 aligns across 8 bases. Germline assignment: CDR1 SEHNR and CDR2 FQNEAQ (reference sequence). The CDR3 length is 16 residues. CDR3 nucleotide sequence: TGTGCCGGCAGCCCAAGGGGACTAGTGGCCCACAATGAGCAGTTCTTC. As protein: CAGSPRGLVAHNEQFF.

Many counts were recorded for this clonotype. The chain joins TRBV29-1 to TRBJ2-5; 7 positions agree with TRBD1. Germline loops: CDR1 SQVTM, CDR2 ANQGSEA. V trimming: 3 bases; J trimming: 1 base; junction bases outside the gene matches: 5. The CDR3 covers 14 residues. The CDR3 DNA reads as TGCAGCGTTGATTCAGGACAGGCCCAAGAGACCCAGTACTTC. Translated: CSVDSGQAQETQYF.

This chain's CDR3 is CASSSPTGNTGELFF. CDR3 sequence (DNA): TGTGCCAGCAGCTCACCGACAGGGAACACCGGGGAGCTGTTTTTT. This rearrangement joins TRBV7-9 to TRBJ2-2; TRBD1 might be the D (6 bases). Trimming pared 4 bases from V and 1 base from J, leaving 10 bases between. The CDR3 spans 15 residues. CDR1 is SEHNR, CDR2 FQNEAQ, per germline (reference sequence). The full variable domain, rest sourced from reference TRBV7-9 and TRBJ2-2, is DTGVSQNPRHKITKRGQNVTFRCDPISEHNRLYWYRQTLGQGPEFLTYFQNEAQLEKSRLLSDRFSAERPKGSFSTLEIQRTEQGDSAMYLCASSSPTGNTGELFFGEGSRLTVL.

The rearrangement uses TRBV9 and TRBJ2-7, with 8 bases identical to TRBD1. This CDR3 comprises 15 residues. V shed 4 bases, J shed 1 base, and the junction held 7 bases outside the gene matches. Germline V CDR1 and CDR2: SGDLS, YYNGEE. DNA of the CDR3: TGTGCCAGCAGCCCCTTAGGACAGGGTTCCTACGAGCAGTACTTC. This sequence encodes CASSPLGQGSYEQYF.

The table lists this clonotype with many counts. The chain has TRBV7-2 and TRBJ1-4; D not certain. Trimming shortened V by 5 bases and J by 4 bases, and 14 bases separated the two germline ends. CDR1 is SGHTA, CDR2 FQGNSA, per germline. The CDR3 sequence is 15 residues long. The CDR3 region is CASSPLGSFNEKLFF. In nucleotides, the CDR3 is TGTGCCAGCAGCCCGCTCGGTTCCTTTAATGAAAAACTGTTTTTT.